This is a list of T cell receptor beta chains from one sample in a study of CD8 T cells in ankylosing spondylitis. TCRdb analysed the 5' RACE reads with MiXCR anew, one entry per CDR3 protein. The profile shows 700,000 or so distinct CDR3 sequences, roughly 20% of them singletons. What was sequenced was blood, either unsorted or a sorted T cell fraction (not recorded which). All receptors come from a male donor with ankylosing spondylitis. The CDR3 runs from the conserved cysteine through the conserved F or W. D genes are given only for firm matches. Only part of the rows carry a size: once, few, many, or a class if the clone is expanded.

CDR3 protein: CASSKAGDTEAFF
CDR3 DNA: TGTGCCAGCAGTAAGGCCGGGGACACTGAAGCTTTCTTT
clone size: many
D gene: .
J gene: TRBJ1-1
V gene: TRBV12-3/TRBV12-4

CDR3 protein: CASSQGDHSGGDTEAFF
CDR3 DNA: TGCGCCAGCAGCCAAGGGGATCACTCAGGGGGGGACACTGAAGCTTTCTTT
clone size: .
D gene: TRBD1
J gene: TRBJ1-1
V gene: TRBV4-1

CDR3 protein: CAWMGGLGAKDTEAFF
CDR3 DNA: TGTGCCTGGATGGGGGGCTTGGGGGCGAAGGACACTGAAGCTTTCTTT
clone size: once
D gene: .
J gene: TRBJ1-1
V gene: TRBV30

CDR3 protein: CASLTATNEKLFF
CDR3 DNA: TGTGCCAGCCTGACAGCAACTAATGAAAAACTGTTTTTT
clone size: .
D gene: .
J gene: TRBJ1-4
V gene: TRBV6-1

CDR3 protein: CASSFPSGRDGTDTQYF
CDR3 DNA: TGTGCCAGCAGCTTTCCTAGCGGGAGGGATGGCACAGATACGCAGTATTTT
clone size: .
D gene: TRBD2
J gene: TRBJ2-3
V gene: TRBV11-2

CDR3 protein: CASSLGRTEDARSSYNSPLHF
CDR3 DNA: TGTGCCAGCAGCTTAGGGCGGACAGAAGACGCCCGTAGCTCCTATAATTCACCCCTCCACTTT
clone size: once
D gene: .
J gene: TRBJ1-6
V gene: TRBV11-1

CDR3 protein: CASSWLSEETQYF
CDR3 DNA: TGTGCCAGCAGTTGGCTGAGCGAAGAGACCCAGTACTTC
clone size: .
D gene: .
J gene: TRBJ2-5
V gene: TRBV25-1

CDR3 protein: CASPLEAFF
CDR3 DNA: TGTGCCAGCCCCCTTGAAGCTTTCTTT
clone size: few
D gene: .
J gene: TRBJ1-1
V gene: TRBV7-3

CDR3 protein: CASSSAGTGGAYEQYF
CDR3 DNA: TGTGCCAGCAGTTCGGCCGGGACAGGGGGCGCGTACGAGCAGTACTTC
clone size: few
D gene: TRBD1
J gene: TRBJ2-7
V gene: TRBV28

CDR3 protein: CSVEAPSREGGEQYF
CDR3 DNA: TGCAGCGTTGAAGCCCCCTCGCGGGAGGGCGGGGAGCAGTACTTC
clone size: .
D gene: TRBD2
J gene: TRBJ2-7
V gene: TRBV29-1

CDR3 protein: CASSQGHNNVETQYF
CDR3 DNA: TGTGCCAGCAGCCAAGGACACAACAACGTGGAGACCCAGTACTTC
clone size: .
D gene: .
J gene: TRBJ2-5
V gene: TRBV7-9

CDR3 protein: CASSQDSSSGRDEQYF
CDR3 DNA: TGTGCCAGCAGCCAAGATTCGTCTAGCGGGAGGGACGAGCAGTACTTC
clone size: .
D gene: TRBD2
J gene: TRBJ2-7
V gene: TRBV4-2

CDR3 protein: CASSQEGTPNYEQYF
CDR3 DNA: TGCGCCAGCAGCCAAGAAGGGACCCCCAACTACGAGCAGTACTTC
clone size: few
D gene: .
J gene: TRBJ2-7
V gene: TRBV4-1

CDR3 protein: CASRSNRDFYGYTF
CDR3 DNA: TGTGCCAGCAGATCAAACAGGGACTTCTATGGCTACACCTTC
clone size: few
D gene: .
J gene: TRBJ1-2
V gene: TRBV7-9

CDR3 protein: CASSYDRGYEQYF
CDR3 DNA: TGTGCCAGCAGCTACGACAGGGGGTACGAGCAGTACTTC
clone size: few
D gene: TRBD1
J gene: TRBJ2-7
V gene: TRBV7-2

CDR3 protein: CASSLEPDRGPGNTIYF
CDR3 DNA: TGTGCCAGCAGTCTAGAGCCGGACAGGGGTCCTGGAAACACCATATATTTT
clone size: many
D gene: TRBD1
J gene: TRBJ1-3
V gene: TRBV12-3/TRBV12-4

CDR3 protein: CASSVDQGPKTQYF
CDR3 DNA: TGTGCCAGCAGCGTAGATCAGGGCCCAAAGACCCAGTACTTC
clone size: .
D gene: .
J gene: TRBJ2-5
V gene: TRBV9

CDR3 protein: CSASSSTGETPPNEAFF
CDR3 DNA: TGCAGTGCTAGTTCCTCGACAGGGGAAACACCCCCGAACGAAGCTTTCTTT
clone size: many
D gene: TRBD1
J gene: TRBJ1-1
V gene: TRBV20-1

CDR3 protein: CASSFGGNSGNTIYF
CDR3 DNA: TGTGCCAGCAGTTTCGGGGGGAACTCTGGAAACACCATATATTTT
clone size: few
D gene: .
J gene: TRBJ1-3
V gene: TRBV12-3/TRBV12-4

CDR3 protein: CAISQGPPPENEQFF
CDR3 DNA: TGTGCCATCAGCCAAGGACCACCCCCGGAGAATGAGCAGTTCTTC
clone size: .
D gene: .
J gene: TRBJ2-1
V gene: TRBV10-3

CDR3 protein: CSATEQGFNEKLFF
CDR3 DNA: TGCAGTGCTACCGAACAGGGGTTTAATGAAAAACTGTTTTTT
clone size: few
D gene: TRBD1
J gene: TRBJ1-4
V gene: TRBV20-1

CDR3 protein: CASSQDPGREKLFF
CDR3 DNA: TGCGCCAGCAGCCAAGACCCAGGGCGCGAAAAACTGTTTTTT
clone size: .
D gene: .
J gene: TRBJ1-4
V gene: TRBV4-1

CDR3 protein: CASSLPRAGGTDTQYF
CDR3 DNA: TGTGCCAGCAGCTTACCGCGTGCGGGCGGCACAGATACGCAGTATTTT
clone size: .
D gene: .
J gene: TRBJ2-3
V gene: TRBV7-9

CDR3 protein: CASSLETGTLKTYGYTF
CDR3 DNA: TGCGCCAGCAGCTTAGAGACCGGGACCCTCAAAACCTATGGCTACACCTTC
clone size: few
D gene: .
J gene: TRBJ1-2
V gene: TRBV5-1

CDR3 protein: CSAPRGDTTNIQYF
CDR3 DNA: TGCAGTGCTCCCAGGGGGGACACGACAAACATTCAGTACTTC
clone size: .
D gene: .
J gene: TRBJ2-4
V gene: TRBV20-1

CDR3 protein: CASSLAGSGEETQYF
CDR3 DNA: TGTGCTAGCAGCTTAGCCGGTTCGGGGGAAGAGACCCAGTACTTC
clone size: .
D gene: .
J gene: TRBJ2-5
V gene: TRBV7-7

CDR3 protein: CASRWGREYYGYTF
CDR3 DNA: TGTGCAAGTCGCTGGGGCAGGGAGTACTATGGCTACACCTTC
clone size: few
D gene: .
J gene: TRBJ1-2
V gene: TRBV12-2

CDR3 protein: CASSTGPTYEQYF
CDR3 DNA: TGTGCCAGCTCAACAGGGCCCACCTACGAGCAGTACTTC
clone size: few
D gene: .
J gene: TRBJ2-7
V gene: TRBV28

CDR3 protein: CASNQGRVGEQYF
CDR3 DNA: TGTGCCAGCAATCAGGGAAGGGTTGGCGAGCAGTACTTC
clone size: .
D gene: .
J gene: TRBJ2-7
V gene: TRBV6-1

CDR3 protein: CASSQEEAAGTEAFF
CDR3 DNA: TGTGCCAGCAGCCAAGAGGAGGCAGCTGGGACTGAAGCTTTCTTT
clone size: .
D gene: .
J gene: TRBJ1-1
V gene: TRBV3-1

CDR3 protein: CAISEVPGPYGYTF
CDR3 DNA: TGTGCCATCAGTGAGGTCCCAGGGCCCTATGGCTACACCTTC
clone size: many
D gene: .
J gene: TRBJ1-2
V gene: TRBV10-3

CDR3 protein: CSVQIPTGVGAIQYF
CDR3 DNA: TGCAGCGTTCAGATACCGACAGGGGTGGGGGCCATTCAGTACTTC
clone size: .
D gene: TRBD1
J gene: TRBJ2-4
V gene: TRBV29-1

CDR3 protein: CSARPRTYEQYF
CDR3 DNA: TGCAGTGCCAGACCCAGGACCTACGAGCAGTACTTC
clone size: few
D gene: .
J gene: TRBJ2-7
V gene: TRBV20-1

CDR3 protein: CSARIALAGGPLLPDTQYF
CDR3 DNA: TGCAGTGCTAGAATTGCCCTAGCGGGGGGACCCCTTTTGCCAGATACGCAGTATTTT
clone size: .
D gene: TRBD2
J gene: TRBJ2-3
V gene: TRBV20-1

CDR3 protein: CASSFPTGELFF
CDR3 DNA: TGTGCCAGCAGTTTCCCCACCGGGGAGCTGTTTTTT
clone size: few
D gene: .
J gene: TRBJ2-2
V gene: TRBV27

CDR3 protein: CASTPIAAGGPTGELFF
CDR3 DNA: TGTGCCAGCACTCCGATCGCGGCGGGAGGGCCGACCGGGGAGCTGTTTTTT
clone size: few
D gene: TRBD2
J gene: TRBJ2-2
V gene: TRBV12-3/TRBV12-4

CDR3 protein: CASSLTSGPYEQYF
CDR3 DNA: TGCGCCAGCAGCTTGACTAGCGGTCCCTACGAGCAGTACTTC
clone size: .
D gene: TRBD2
J gene: TRBJ2-7
V gene: TRBV5-1

CDR3 protein: CASSQNTENTEAFF
CDR3 DNA: TGTGCCAGTAGTCAAAACACGGAGAACACTGAAGCTTTCTTT
clone size: few
D gene: .
J gene: TRBJ1-1
V gene: TRBV19

CDR3 protein: CASSRKDMAGNTEAFF
CDR3 DNA: TGTGCCAGCAGCCGAAAGGACATGGCAGGGAACACTGAAGCTTTCTTT
clone size: .
D gene: .
J gene: TRBJ1-1
V gene: TRBV11-3

CDR3 protein: CASSPDRGLVNTEAFF
CDR3 DNA: TGTGCCAGCAGCCCGGACAGGGGGCTAGTGAACACTGAAGCTTTCTTT
clone size: .
D gene: TRBD1
J gene: TRBJ1-1
V gene: TRBV5-4

CDR3 protein: CASSARQGMRANVLTF
CDR3 DNA: TGTGCCAGCAGCGCTAGACAGGGAATGAGGGCCAACGTCCTGACTTTC
clone size: few
D gene: TRBD1
J gene: TRBJ2-6
V gene: TRBV9

CDR3 protein: CSARGSGGPSGGQYF
CDR3 DNA: TGCAGTGCTAGAGGGAGCGGGGGACCTAGCGGGGGCCAGTACTTC
clone size: .
D gene: TRBD2
J gene: TRBJ2-5
V gene: TRBV20-1

CDR3 protein: CASSATGANTGELFF
CDR3 DNA: TGCGCCAGCTCCGCGACGGGGGCGAACACCGGGGAGCTGTTTTTT
clone size: few
D gene: .
J gene: TRBJ2-2
V gene: TRBV5-1

CDR3 protein: CASSPGQGKTPNTGELFF
CDR3 DNA: TGCGCCAGCAGCCCGGGACAGGGAAAAACACCGAACACCGGGGAGCTGTTTTTT
clone size: .
D gene: TRBD1
J gene: TRBJ2-2
V gene: TRBV5-1

CDR3 protein: CSAMGQADQPQHF
CDR3 DNA: TGCAGTGCCATGGGACAGGCAGATCAGCCCCAGCATTTT
clone size: .
D gene: TRBD1
J gene: TRBJ1-5
V gene: TRBV20-1

CDR3 protein: CASSLAGVPQIRSSVF
CDR3 DNA: TGTGCCAGCTCACTAGCGGGGGTGCCACAGATACGCAGCAGTGTTTTT
clone size: .
D gene: TRBD2
J gene: TRBJ2-3
V gene: TRBV18

CDR3 protein: CASSPNGERGEQYF
CDR3 DNA: TGTGCCAGCTCACCCAACGGTGAAAGGGGCGAGCAGTACTTC
clone size: .
D gene: .
J gene: TRBJ2-7
V gene: TRBV18

CDR3 protein: CASSTGTPTPDTQYF
CDR3 DNA: TGCGCCAGCAGCACCGGGACCCCAACGCCAGATACGCAGTATTTT
clone size: .
D gene: .
J gene: TRBJ2-3
V gene: TRBV5-1